This note documents a single T cell receptor beta chain sequence. This clone was observed a few times. What this receptor recognizes is not known. The input lacks base qualities; no much larger clone sits a single base away. This sample was included in a study of T cell responses to AZD1222 COVID-19 vaccine (dated by TCRdb to the early 2020s). The study in broad terms: Because spike-specific TCR depth and breadth did not differ between the two schedules, AZD1222 recipients who got a second dose at roughly 4 weeks were pooled with those who got a second dose at roughly 12 weeks. TCR sequencing was performed for about 240 trial participants, of whom roughly 200 were given two doses of AZD1222 and around 25 were given two doses of MenACWY control vaccine. Trial participants were enrolled by age into 18-55, 56-69 and 70-plus year subgroups, with around 140, 26 and 57 TCR-sequenced participants respectively. Results the study describes overall, beyond this receptor: Epitopes outside the regions mutated in the B.1.351 and B.1.1.7 variants were reportedly recognized by nearly half of the unique spike-specific TCRs. A significant rise in spike-specific TCR breadth and depth was observed after two AZD1222 doses relative to day 0 and relative to MenACWY recipients. No day 14 peak-response samples were available, so repertoires were characterized only after the peak T cell response. Only five to seven AZD1222 recipients were SARS-CoV-2 seropositive at baseline, limiting conclusions about previously exposed vaccinees. The 56-69-year group was small, and its depth increase did not reach significance, likely because of low power. The vaccine-associated CD4 TCRs covered the entire spike protein, and the dominant responses fell in regions 160-218 and 743-854. Most participants were white British and females outnumbered males, and the authors suggested that clonal diversity may have been underestimated.

The CDR3 regions of human TCRbeta chains were analyzed by immunosequencing. The authors' pipeline ran thus. TCRs in the repertoires were matched against a reference library of SARS-CoV-2-specific TCRs that had been generated with the MIRA antigen-specificity platform. Breadth was defined as the fraction of unique TCRs that were SARS-CoV-2-associated, and depth was defined as the fraction of total T cells that were SARS-CoV-2-associated. Using the MIRA data, each spike-specific TCR was assigned both to the spike region to which the TCR was reactive and to a CD4 or CD8 class. Log10-transformed breadth and depth values were compared by one-way ANOVA with Sidak's multiple comparisons tests. In its TCRdb copy, this immuneACCESS table keeps in-frame sequences only and misses some clones. Where compared with another copy, unresolved V genes explain less than half of these, and the others have no known cause. D and trimming were read from the DNA, whereas the V and J calls and clone size are those reported in that table. For this sample the table gives about 110,000 clones, of which approximately 90% were detected only once. Jointly, the top ten make up over 1.5% of the sample.

Explained via the paper, the time point label denotes: baseline before first vaccination. Vaccinee samples came from UK trials COV001 and COV002, including a single-blind randomized controlled phase 2/3 trial of AZD1222 (ChAdOx1 nCoV-19) in healthy adults. Trial participant PBMC samples were collected at day 0 and day 28 after the second dose for TCRbeta chain sequencing. V has 2 bases trimmed and J has 5 bases trimmed; junction bases matching no gene number 5. The CDR3 covers 14 residues, taking in both the cysteine and the phenylalanine. The CDR3 DNA has 42 bases and is translated from base 1. CDR1 and CDR2, looked up from the germline V gene, are SGHNT and YENEEA.

The rearrangement joined TRBV11-3 to TRBJ1-1; TRBD1 agrees with 7 junctional bases. The starting material was peripheral blood, obtained on day 0 of AZD1222 vaccination. The sequence was collected from an adult in good health. The DNA reads TGTGCCAGCAGCTTAACAGGGGATCGGACTGAAGCTTTCTTT. Its coded protein is CASSLTGDRTEAFF. Reference TRBV11-3 and TRBJ1-1 proteins supply the regions before and after the CDR3; the full variable domain is: EAGVVQSPRYKIIEKKQPVAFWCNPISGHNTLYWYLQNLGQGPELLIRYENEEAVDDSQLPKDRFSAERLKGVDSTLKIQPAELGDSAVYLCASSLTGDRTEAFFGQGTRLTVV.